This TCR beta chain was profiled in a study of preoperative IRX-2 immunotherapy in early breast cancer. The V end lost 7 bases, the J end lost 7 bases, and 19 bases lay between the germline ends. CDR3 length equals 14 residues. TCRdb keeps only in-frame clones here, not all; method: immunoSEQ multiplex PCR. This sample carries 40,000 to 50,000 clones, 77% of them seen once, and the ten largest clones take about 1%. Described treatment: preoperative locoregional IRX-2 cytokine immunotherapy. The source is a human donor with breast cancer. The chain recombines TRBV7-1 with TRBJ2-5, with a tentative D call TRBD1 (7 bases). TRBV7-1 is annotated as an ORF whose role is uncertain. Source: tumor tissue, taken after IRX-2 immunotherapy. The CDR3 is CASTQEGAVGTQYF. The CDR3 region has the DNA TGTGCCAGCACGCAGGAGGGGGCAGTAGGGACCCAGTACTTC.